The 17 T cell receptor beta chains below all came from one sample that was sequenced in a study of blood T cell repertoires in COVID-19. The assay was immunoSEQ multiplex PCR, and TCRdb's table has in-frame clones only and misses some. Of fewer than 200,000 clones listed, around 67% are singletons. Sequencing input: peripheral blood. The source is a woman aged 80 or over with acute or convalescent COVID-19.

This clone was found a few times. This rearrangement joins TRBV27 to TRBJ2-7; 15 bases are shared with TRBD2. Germline V gene sequence: CDR1 MNHEY, CDR2 SMNVEV (reference sequence). Trimming took 5 bases from V and 3 from J; bases not matched to a gene: 11. The CDR3 has 18 residues. The CDR3 coding sequence is TGTGCCAGCAGTCTCTCAAATGGACTAGCGGGAGGGGTCTACGAGCAGTACTTC. Its protein product is CASSLSNGLAGGVYEQYF.

The rearrangement joins TRBV7-9 to TRBJ2-7; 10 bases map to TRBD2. With V trimmed by 6 bases and J by 2 bases, 7 bases remained unmatched. This CDR3 spans 15 amino acids. Germline V lookup: CDR1 SEHNR, CDR2 FQNEAQ (reference sequence). Here the CDR3 DNA reads TGTGCCAGCAGACCTCTAGCGGGAGCGGCCTACGAGCAGTACTTC. This sequence encodes CASRPLAGAAYEQYF.

This clone was seen just once. The chain has TRBV12-3 or TRBV12-4 and TRBJ1-6; D is undetermined. CDR3 length equals 13 residues. The V gene lost 6 bases and the J gene lost 10 bases, with 13 bases spanning the gap. The DNA for the CDR3 is TGTGCCAGCAGCCTCCCCCCCGGGTCACCCCTCCACTTT. The encoded protein is CASSLPPGSPLHF.

The gene calls are TRBV27 and TRBJ1-5, with TRBD1 as a possible D gene (5 bases). The CDR3 is made up of 10 amino acids. The ends were cut back, 7 bases at V and 9 bases at J, with 7 bases in the middle. Germline V gives CDR1 MNHEY, CDR2 SMNVEV (reference sequence). The CDR3 sequence: CASNRGPQHF. CDR3 DNA sequence: TGTGCCAGCAATAGGGGGCCCCAGCATTTT.

The gene calls are TRBV13 and TRBJ2-1; 12 bases are shared with TRBD2. Trimming cost V 5 bases and J 6 bases; bases outside gene matches: 8. Germline lookup yields CDR1 PRHDT and CDR2 FYEKMQ (reference sequence). The CDR3 length is 16 residues. The CDR3 sequence is CASSTKGLAGFNEQFF. CDR3 DNA: TGTGCCAGCAGCACAAAGGGACTAGCGGGTTTCAATGAGCAGTTCTTC.

The V call is TRBV3-1 (or the pseudogene TRBV3-2), the J call TRBJ1-2; 7 bases match TRBD1. The CDR3 loop spans 21 amino acids. With V trimmed by 4 bases and J by 0 bases, 23 bases remained unmatched. The germline V gene encodes CDR1 LGHDT and CDR2 YNNKEL (reference sequence). The CDR3 is CASSPKTGRLLLSEANYGYTF. DNA for the CDR3: TGTGCCAGCAGCCCAAAGACAGGGAGACTTCTCCTTTCTGAAGCTAACTATGGCTACACCTTC.

The CDR3 region is CASSLRRLMNTEAFF. As DNA, the CDR3 is TGTGCCAGCAGTTTAAGGCGGCTCATGAACACTGAAGCTTTCTTT. The chain has TRBV28 and TRBJ1-1; unclear D gene. V was shortened by 2 bases and J by 0 bases, with 10 bases between the two germline ends. Per germline, CDR1 MDHEN and CDR2 SYDVKM. The CDR3 contains 15 residues.

The chain employs TRBV6-5 and TRBJ1-4, with D maybe TRBD1 (5 bases). The V gene's germline CDR1 is MNHEY and CDR2 SVGAGI. V was pared by 8 bases and J by 8 bases, with 18 bases between. This CDR3 contains 14 residues. The CDR3 reads CASGGGDLLEKLFF. CDR3 nucleotide sequence: TGTGCCAGCGGCGGGGGGGACCTCTTGGAAAAACTGTTTTTT.

This chain uses TRBV28 with TRBJ2-1, with TRBD2 identical over 9 bases. Trimming at V came to 5 bases and at J to 5 bases, leaving 4 bases not matched to a gene. The CDR3 consists of 14 residues. CDR1 is MDHEN, CDR2 SYDVKM, per germline. The CDR3 sequence is CASSRLAANNEQFF. The CDR3 DNA reads TGTGCCAGCAGTCGACTAGCGGCGAACAATGAGCAGTTCTTC.

The V and J genes are TRBV5-1 and TRBJ2-5, with 10 nucleotides matching TRBD2. Unmatched junction bases numbered 10, after V lost 4 bases and J lost 4 bases. This CDR3 has 16 amino acids. The germline V gene encodes CDR1 SGHRS and CDR2 YFSETQ. The CDR3 DNA sequence: TGCGCCAGCAGCAGAGAAGCGGGAGGGCGGCGAGAGACCCAGTACTTC. Its protein product is CASSREAGGRRETQYF.

The chain employs TRBV19 and TRBJ2-5; D ambiguous. The CDR3 loop spans 15 amino acids. V lost 1 base and J lost 1, with 10 bases in between. Germline V gene sequence: CDR1 LNHDA, CDR2 SQIVND (reference sequence). In DNA form, the CDR3 reads TGTGCCAGTAGTATAGTTTTTACAGTCCAAGAGACCCAGTACTTC. This gives the protein CASSIVFTVQETQYF.

This clone was seen a handful of times. The chain uses TRBV5-1 and TRBJ1-3; D unclear. This CDR3 comprises 16 residues. The germline V and J ends were trimmed by 4 bases and 0 bases, with 14 bases remaining between them. Germline CDR1 SGHRS, CDR2 YFSETQ. In DNA form, the CDR3 reads TGCGCCAGCAGCGCGGATCCGGGGAGCTCTGGAAACACCATATATTTT. Its translation: CASSADPGSSGNTIYF.

V and J are TRBV5-4 and TRBJ2-1, with D perhaps matching TRBD2 (5 bases). Between the trimmed V and J ends, which lost 2 bases and 3 bases, there was a span of 9 bases. Germline V CDR1 and CDR2: SGHNT, YYREEE (reference sequence). The CDR3 extends over 14 amino acids. Here the CDR3 reads CASSFGRDYNEQFF. For the CDR3, the DNA is TGTGCCAGCAGCTTTGGACGGGACTACAATGAGCAGTTCTTC.

This chain joins TRBV5-1 and TRBJ1-5; D uncertain. The V end lost 0 bases, the J end lost 3 bases, and 7 bases lay between the germline ends. This CDR3 has 14 residues. Germline CDR1 SGHRS, CDR2 YFSETQ. CDR3 region: CASSLGEINQPQHF. CDR3 nucleotides: TGCGCCAGCAGCTTGGGAGAAATCAATCAGCCCCAGCATTTT.

The chain uses TRBV19 and TRBJ2-5; 11 positions agree with TRBD2. The CDR3 consists of 16 residues. Germline V gives CDR1 LNHDA, CDR2 SQIVND (reference sequence). J was trimmed by 1 base and V by 9 bases; bases with no gene match: 10. CDR3 loop: CASGHPGTSGQETQYF. In DNA, the CDR3 is TGTGCCAGCGGACATCCCGGGACTAGCGGCCAAGAGACCCAGTACTTC. Complete variable domain (other parts from reference TRBV19 and TRBJ2-5): DGGITQSPKYLFRKEGQNVTLSCEQNLNHDAMYWYRQDPGQGLRLIYYSQIVNDFQKGDIAEGYSVSREKKESFPLTVTSAQKNPTAFYLCASGHPGTSGQETQYFGPGTRLLVL.

Written as DNA, the CDR3 is TGTGCCAGCAGCTTATCACTAGCGACTAGCACAGATACGCAGTATTTT. Translated, it gives CASSLSLATSTDTQYF. This chain uses TRBV7-3 with TRBJ2-3, with 7 nucleotides matching TRBD2. The CDR3 sequence is 16 residues long. Germline loops: CDR1 SGHTA, CDR2 FQGTGA. The junction had 5 bases not matched to a gene; V was cut back by 2 bases and J by 0 bases. The full variable domain, in which reference TRBV7-3 and TRBJ2-3 provide the parts outside the CDR3, is GAGVSQTPSNKVTEKGKYVELRCDPISGHTALYWYRQSLGQGPEFLIYFQGTGAADDSGLPNDRFFAVRPEGSVSTLKIQRTERGDSAVYLCASSLSLATSTDTQYFGPGTRLTVL.

The chain recombines TRBV5-4 with TRBJ1-3, with D perhaps matching TRBD1 (5 bases). Trimming removed 5 bases from V and 0 bases from J, with 12 bases in between. The CDR3 covers 15 residues. Germline V gene lookup returns CDR1 SGHNT and CDR2 YYREEE (reference sequence). The DNA for the CDR3 is TGTGCCAGCAGTGACAGCCGAAACTCTGGAAACACCATATATTTT. It specifies CASSDSRNSGNTIYF.